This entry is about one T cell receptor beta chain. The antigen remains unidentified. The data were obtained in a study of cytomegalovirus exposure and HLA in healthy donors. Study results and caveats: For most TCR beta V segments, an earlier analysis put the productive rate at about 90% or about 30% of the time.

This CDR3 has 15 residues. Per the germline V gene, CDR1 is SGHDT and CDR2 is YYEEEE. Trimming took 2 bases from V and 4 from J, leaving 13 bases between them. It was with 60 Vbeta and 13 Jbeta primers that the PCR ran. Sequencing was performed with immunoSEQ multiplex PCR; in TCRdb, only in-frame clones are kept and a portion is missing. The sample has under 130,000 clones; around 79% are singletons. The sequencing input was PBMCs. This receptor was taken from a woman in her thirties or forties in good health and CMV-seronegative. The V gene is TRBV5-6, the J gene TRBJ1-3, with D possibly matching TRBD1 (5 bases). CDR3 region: CASSLRGLGGNTIYF. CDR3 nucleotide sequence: TGTGCCAGCAGCTTAAGGGGTCTTGGAGGAAACACCATATATTTT. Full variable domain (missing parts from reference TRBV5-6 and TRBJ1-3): DAGVTQSPTHLIKTRGQQVTLRCSPKSGHDTVSWYQQALGQGPQFIFQYYEEEERQRGNFPDRFSGHQFPNYSSELNVNALLLGDSALYLCASSLRGLGGNTIYFGEGSWLTVV.